Following are 5 T cell receptor beta chains from one sample sequenced in a study of T cells in localized non-small cell lung cancer. TCRdb keeps only in-frame clones here, not all; method: immunoSEQ multiplex PCR. Altogether 17,000 or so clones are present, roughly 89% being singletons, with the ten largest covering 3% to 4%. The specimen was peripheral blood, collected before any cancer treatment. Source of these receptors: a male donor aged 60 or over with stage II squamous cell lung carcinoma.

This chain joins TRBV21-1 and TRBJ2-7; the tabulated D call, TRBD1, remains unverified against the DNA. TRBV21-1 represents a pseudogene. This CDR3 is 15 amino acids long. The CDR3 loop is CASSKEVQGPYEQYF. The CDR3 nucleotides read TGTGCCAGCAGCAAAGAAGTACAGGGGCCCTACGAGCAGTACTTC.

The chain joins TRBV18 to TRBJ2-5; either TRBD1 or TRBD2 may fit D (5 bases each). Per germline, CDR1 KGHSH and CDR2 LQKENI. This CDR3 is built from 14 residues. Trimming shortened V by 0 bases and J by 2 bases, and 7 bases separated the two germline ends. CDR3 sequence (DNA): TGTGCCAGCTCACCACCGGGACGTCAAGAGACCCAGTACTTC. This codes for CASSPPGRQETQYF.

A few counts support this clone. This chain connects TRBV28 to TRBJ1-2; 7 bases match TRBD1. This CDR3 is built from 13 residues. Unmatched junction bases numbered 5, after V lost 8 bases and J lost 2 bases. Germline assignment: CDR1 MDHEN and CDR2 SYDVKM. The CDR3 region has the DNA TGTGCCAGCGGTACAGGGGCCAACTATGGCTACACCTTC. It is translated as CASGTGANYGYTF.

The rearrangement joins TRBV10-3 to TRBJ1-5, with D hard to call. The CDR3 covers 13 residues. Germline lookup yields CDR1 ENHRY and CDR2 SYGVKD. V lost 5 bases, J lost 0 bases, and 5 bases lay in between. CDR3 DNA sequence: TGTGCCATCAGTTCAGATAGCAATCAGCCCCAGCATTTT. The encoded protein is CAISSDSNQPQHF.

The chain links TRBV9 to TRBJ2-2; a weak D match, TRBD2 (6 bases). Germline lookup yields CDR1 SGDLS and CDR2 YYNGEE. V shed 1 base and J shed 7 bases, with 17 bases lying between them. CDR3 length: 16 residues. In nucleotides, the CDR3 is TGTGCCAGCAGCGTACTAAGCATCGGAGCGGGCGGGGAGCTGTTTTTT. This gives the protein CASSVLSIGAGGELFF.